These 18 T cell receptor beta chains originate from one sample sequenced in a study of cytomegalovirus exposure and HLA in healthy donors. The PCR used 60 Vbeta and 13 Jbeta primers. TCRdb keeps only in-frame clones here, not all; method: immunoSEQ multiplex PCR. Of 60,000 to 85,000 clones listed, around 79% are singletons. Sequenced: PBMCs. Receptors were obtained from a man in his forties or fifties in good health and CMV-seronegative.

As for this clone: Other DNA sequences of this sample code for an identical CDR3. This chain links TRBV7-8 with TRBJ1-1; 10 bases map to TRBD1. The V segment lost 4 bases and the J segment 1 base; nucleotides outside the gene matches: 6. Germline CDR1 reads SGHVS; CDR2 reads FQNEAQ. This CDR3 spans 16 amino acids. CDR3 sequence: CASSSRDRGSNTEAFF. CDR3 coding DNA: TGTGCCAGCAGCTCCAGGGACAGGGGATCGAACACTGAAGCTTTCTTT.

The rearrangement uses TRBV18 and TRBJ1-1; perhaps TRBD1 as D (5 bases). CDR1 is KGHSH and CDR2 is LQKENI in the germline V gene. V lost 4 bases and J lost 7, with 16 bases in between. This CDR3 is built from 14 residues. For the CDR3, the DNA is TGTGCCAGCTCACTTTCGGCGGGGCAAGGTGAAGCTTTCTTT. Translating gives CASSLSAGQGEAFF. Drawing the rest from reference TRBV18 and TRBJ1-1, the complete variable domain is NAGVMQNPRHLVRRRGQEARLRCSPMKGHSHVYWYRQLPEEGLKFMVYLQKENIIDESGMPKERFSAEFPKEGPSILRIQQVVRGDSAAYFCASSLSAGQGEAFFGQGTRLTVV.

J is TRBJ2-3 and V is TRBV29-1, with 12 bases that match TRBD2. The CDR3 runs 14 residues. CDR1 is SQVTM and CDR2 is ANQGSEA in the germline V gene. The junction had 8 bases not matched to a gene; V was cut back by 8 bases and J by 5 bases. Here the CDR3 reads CSLGTSGLKDTQYF. CDR3 nucleotides: TGCAGCCTAGGGACTAGCGGGCTTAAAGATACGCAGTATTTT.

J is TRBJ2-3 and V is TRBV27; TRBD2 might be the D (6 bases). The CDR3 covers 12 residues. Germline values: CDR1 MNHEY, CDR2 SMNVEV (reference sequence). Between the trimmed V and J ends, which lost 3 bases and 9 bases, there was a span of 10 bases. CDR3 sequence: CASSLRGRTQYF. The CDR3 nucleotides are TGTGCCAGCAGTTTGAGAGGGAGGACGCAGTATTTT.

In nucleotides, the CDR3 is TGCGCCACGGTACAGTGGACAGGTGGAACTGAAGCTTTCTTT. It specifies CATVQWTGGTEAFF. The chain combines TRBV10-2 with TRBJ1-1; TRBD1 aligns across 7 bases. From germline, CDR1 is WSHSY and CDR2 SAAADI. The CDR3 consists of 14 residues. Trimming at V came to 10 bases and at J to 5 bases, leaving 13 bases not matched to a gene.

Only a few counts were recorded for this clone. The V and J genes are TRBV19 and TRBJ2-7, with 13 bases aligning to TRBD2. CDR3 size: 16 residues. Losses at the gene ends were 4 bases for V and 5 bases for J; bases not matched to a gene: 8. CDR1 and CDR2 from the germline V gene are LNHDA and SQIVND (reference sequence). CDR3 nucleotides: TGTGCCAGTAGTACACTGACTAGCGGGAGGCCAGACGAGCAGTACTTC. Its translation: CASSTLTSGRPDEQYF.

The chain carries TRBV6-6 and TRBJ2-3; the match to TRBD1 covers 8 bases. V shed 9 bases, J shed 3 bases, and the junction held 11 bases outside the gene matches. The CDR3 sequence is 15 residues long. CDR1 and CDR2 (germline): MNHNY, SVGAGI (reference sequence). CDR3: CASLLRQGITDTQYF. CDR3 DNA sequence: TGTGCCAGTCTCTTACGACAGGGGATAACAGATACGCAGTATTTT.

This chain joins TRBV5-5 and TRBJ1-4, with a weak D call TRBD1 (6 bases). V lost 8 bases, J lost 4 bases, and 18 bases lay in between. The CDR3 consists of 15 residues. CDR1 is SGHKS, CDR2 YYEKEE, per germline (reference sequence). This chain's CDR3 is CASYVGTTGNEKLFF. CDR3 DNA: TGTGCCAGTTACGTAGGGACAACGGGTAATGAAAAACTGTTTTTT.

The chain employs TRBV19 and TRBJ2-7, with 8 nucleotides matching TRBD2. The V segment lost 3 bases and the J segment 1 base; nucleotides outside the gene matches: 5. Germline values: CDR1 LNHDA, CDR2 SQIVND (reference sequence). This CDR3 comprises 15 residues. The CDR3 bases are TGTGCCAGTAGTATCATAAGCGGGGGATCCTACGAGCAGTACTTC. It is translated as CASSIISGGSYEQYF.

The J gene is TRBJ1-4, the V gene TRBV19, with D possibly TRBD1 on 5 matching bases. The germline V and J ends were trimmed by 3 bases and 4 bases, with 12 bases remaining between them. The CDR3 sequence is 15 residues long. Germline V gene lookup returns CDR1 LNHDA and CDR2 SQIVND (reference sequence). CDR3 nucleotides: TGTGCCAGTAGTATCCCAGGGAACGGTAATGAAAAACTGTTTTTT. Its translation: CASSIPGNGNEKLFF.

The chain carries TRBV4-2 and TRBJ2-7; 10 bases are a match to TRBD2. The CDR3 runs to 16 residues. Germline V lookup: CDR1 LGHNA, CDR2 YNFKEQ. J gave up 0 bases and V 1 base, and 3 bases lay outside the gene matches. CDR3 coding DNA: TGTGCCAGCAGCCAAGGACTAGCGGGTAGCTCCTACGAGCAGTACTTC. Its translation: CASSQGLAGSSYEQYF.

This chain links TRBV28 with TRBJ1-1, with D possibly TRBD1 on 6 matching bases. Germline V gene lookup returns CDR1 MDHEN and CDR2 SYDVKM. The CDR3 has 17 amino acids. Deletions cut 4 bases from V and 7 bases from J, with 25 bases between. This CDR3 reads CASSYPLDSTKGNEAFF. The CDR3 DNA reads TGTGCCAGCAGTTACCCCTTGGACAGTACTAAGGGCAATGAAGCTTTCTTT.

This clone turned up a few times. The J gene is TRBJ1-1, the V gene TRBV11-3; D unresolved. V lost 1 base and J lost 0, with 9 bases in between. CDR1 is SGHNT and CDR2 is YENEEA in the germline V gene. The CDR3 runs 15 residues. The CDR3 DNA follows: TGTGCCAGCAGCTTAGGGGCAAAGATGAACACTGAAGCTTTCTTT. Translated, it gives CASSLGAKMNTEAFF.

CDR3 DNA sequence: TGTGCCAGCAGCCAAGATAGCGGGAGTGGGGTCGATGAGCAGTTCTTC. Encoded protein: CASSQDSGSGVDEQFF. V and J are TRBV4-2 and TRBJ2-1, with TRBD2 matching 9 bases. CDR1 and CDR2 (germline): LGHNA, YNFKEQ. V was clipped by 0 bases and J by 8 bases; unmatched bases: 8. The CDR3 contains 16 residues.

The V and J genes are TRBV5-6 and TRBJ1-5; 10 bases are a match to TRBD1. This CDR3 spans 15 amino acids. The trim removed 3 bases at V and 5 bases at J, leaving 5 bases unmatched. Germline V gene sequence: CDR1 SGHDT, CDR2 YYEEEE. CDR3 nucleotide sequence: TGTGCCAGCAGCTCGACCGGGACAGGGGATCAGCCCCAGCATTTT. Translating it yields CASSSTGTGDQPQHF.

The V call is TRBV4-1, the J call TRBJ1-3; tentatively, D is TRBD1 (5 bases). Trimming left V 4 bases short and J 1 base short, with 14 bases between. CDR3 length: 16 amino acids. Germline CDR1 and CDR2: MGHRA and YSYEKL. The CDR3 DNA sequence: TGCGCCAGCAGCCTCCAGACAGTTACTTCTGGAAACACCATATATTTT. Its translation is CASSLQTVTSGNTIYF.

The chain combines TRBV12-5 with TRBJ2-1; D is ambiguous. Germline V gene sequence: CDR1 LGHNT, CDR2 FRNRAP. The length of the CDR3 is 12 residues. V was trimmed by 3 bases and J by 7 bases, leaving 7 bases between them. CDR3 coding DNA: TGTGCTAGTGGTTTCCCCTTGAATGAGCAGTTCTTC. Amino acids: CASGFPLNEQFF.

The rearrangement uses TRBV10-3 and TRBJ1-1; D unresolved. The CDR3 totals 13 residues. Trimming took 6 bases from V and 2 from J, leaving 10 bases between them. Germline CDR1 reads ENHRY; CDR2 reads SYGVKD. The CDR3 spells CAIRITENTEAFF. The CDR3 DNA is TGTGCCATCAGAATAACAGAAAACACTGAAGCTTTCTTT.